The 17 T cell receptor beta chains below all came from one sample that was sequenced in a study of cytomegalovirus exposure and HLA in healthy donors. Researchers ran the PCR with 60 Vbeta and 13 Jbeta primers. The assay was immunoSEQ multiplex PCR, and TCRdb's table has in-frame clones only and misses some. Of some 97,000 clones listed, roughly four fifths are singletons. The sample consisted of PBMCs. All receptors come from a male donor in good health and CMV-seropositive.

V is TRBV30 and J is TRBJ2-1, with D unresolved. Trimming took off 2 bases at V and 9 bases at J, with 11 bases between the two ends. Germline values: CDR1 GTSNPN, CDR2 SVGIG (reference sequence). The CDR3 sequence is 12 residues long. The CDR3 protein is CAWSPTDGEQFF. The CDR3, as DNA: TGTGCCTGGAGTCCAACTGATGGTGAGCAGTTCTTC.

This clone was observed a handful of times. The V call is TRBV6-5, the J call TRBJ1-4, with 8 nucleotides matching TRBD1. The length of the CDR3 is 14 residues. In germline, CDR1 is MNHEY, CDR2 SVGAGI. Unmatched junction bases numbered 5, after V lost 5 bases and J lost 6 bases. In nucleotides, the CDR3 is TGTGCCAGCAGTCGGGACAGGTCCCATGAAAAACTGTTTTTT. Protein sequence: CASSRDRSHEKLFF.

Note on this clone: A read error may account for a junction end that differs from germline. This sample also contains other DNA sequences that code for the same CDR3. This chain uses TRBV2 with TRBJ1-5; no definite D call. Germline V gives CDR1 SNHLY, CDR2 FYNNEI. This CDR3 spans 17 amino acids. The CDR3 nucleotides are TGTGCCAGCCTCCCGGGGTGGGAAGACGGTAGAAATCAGCCTCAGCATTTT. This sequence encodes CASLPGWEDGRNQPQHF.

This rearrangement joins TRBV5-6 to TRBJ1-5; D is undetermined. Germline assignment: CDR1 SGHDT and CDR2 YYEEEE. CDR3 size: 16 residues. Trimming pared 4 bases from V and 0 bases from J, leaving 14 bases between. The CDR3 region is CASSGGLGNSNQPQHF. CDR3 nucleotides: TGTGCCAGCAGCGGAGGACTAGGCAATAGCAATCAGCCCCAGCATTTT.

The chain links TRBV10-3 to TRBJ1-5; D may be TRBD1 (5 bases). The CDR3 is 16 residues long. CDR1 is ENHRY and CDR2 is SYGVKD in the germline V gene. Trimming pared 2 bases from V and 6 bases from J, leaving 17 bases between. CDR3 loop: CAISEGAWGSGQPQHF. CDR3 in DNA: TGTGCCATCAGTGAGGGGGCGTGGGGTTCGGGTCAGCCCCAGCATTTT.

The CDR3: CASGAQGGYTGELFF. The CDR3 DNA is TGTGCCAGCGGCGCCCAGGGAGGGTACACCGGGGAGCTGTTTTTT. The genes are TRBV5-6 and TRBJ2-2; 7 nucleotides line up with TRBD2. The J segment lost 3 bases and the V segment lost 7 bases, leaving 9 bases of the junction unmatched. The CDR3 consists of 15 residues. The germline V gene has CDR1 SGHDT and CDR2 YYEEEE.

This clone was counted only a few times. This chain links TRBV25-1 with TRBJ1-2; 7 positions match TRBD1. Trimming took 2 bases from V and 6 from J; bases not matched to a gene: 15. This CDR3 contains 17 residues. Germline V gives CDR1 MGHDK, CDR2 SYGVNS. The CDR3 sequence is CASSEIVWSRGYHGYTF. The DNA of the CDR3 is TGTGCCAGCAGTGAAATCGTATGGAGCAGGGGGTACCATGGCTACACCTTC.

The rearrangement uses TRBV5-1 and TRBJ2-3, with 7 bases matching TRBD1. CDR3 length equals 14 residues. Trimming removed 4 bases from V and 0 bases from J; junction bases left unmatched: 2. CDR1 and CDR2 from the germline V gene are SGHRS and YFSETQ. The DNA of the CDR3 is TGCGCCAGCAGCAAACAGGGGAGCACAGATACGCAGTATTTT. Translated, it gives CASSKQGSTDTQYF.

This clone was found many times. V gene TRBV6-1 combines with J gene TRBJ2-5; weak D call: TRBD2 (5 bases). The CDR3 runs 13 residues. Trimming cost V 4 bases and J 5 bases, with 11 bases left between them. Germline V gives CDR1 MNHNS, CDR2 SASEGT. The DNA of the CDR3 is TGTGCCAGCAGTGTCTTCCGAGGGGAGACCCAGTACTTC. Encoded protein: CASSVFRGETQYF.

This rearrangement joins TRBV6-1 to TRBJ2-2; tentative D call: TRBD1 (5 bases). Germline CDR1 and CDR2: MNHNS and SASEGT. The CDR3 extends over 13 amino acids. The V end was cut by 6 bases, the J end by 3 bases, with 8 bases between. DNA for the CDR3: TGTGCCAGCAGAGCAGGGTACACCGGGGAGCTGTTTTTT. Protein: CASRAGYTGELFF.

The chain joins TRBV4-3 to TRBJ1-1; TRBD1 aligns across 11 bases. There are 15 residues in the CDR3. V trimming: 4 bases; J trimming: 5 bases; junction bases outside the gene matches: 6. Germline CDR1 and CDR2: LGHNA and YSLEER. CDR3: CASSLGQGAKTEAFF. The CDR3 DNA reads as TGCGCCAGCAGCCTTGGACAGGGGGCAAAAACTGAAGCTTTCTTT.

V usage is TRBV6-1 and J usage is TRBJ2-1; 8 bases are shared with TRBD2. The CDR3 is 15 amino acids. Looked up from germline, CDR1 is MNHNS and CDR2 is SASEGT. Trimming removed 2 bases from V and 7 bases from J; junction bases left unmatched: 7. DNA of the CDR3: TGTGCCAGCAGTGAATTCGGGGGGGTCCCGAATGAGCAGTTCTTC. Amino acids: CASSEFGGVPNEQFF.

This clone was observed a few times. Other nucleotide sequences in the sample specify the same CDR3. This chain joins TRBV4-1 and TRBJ2-5, with a weak D call TRBD2 (5 bases). V lost 1 base, J lost 11 bases, and 8 bases lay in between. There are 11 residues in the CDR3. Germline CDR1 reads MGHRA; CDR2 reads YSYEKL. The CDR3 bases are TGCGCCAGCAGCCAAGGATGGGAGCAGTACTTC. Its translation is CASSQGWEQYF.

The V and J genes are TRBV6-5 and TRBJ2-7; D is perhaps TRBD2 (5 bases). V lost 0 bases to trimming and J lost 0 bases, with 9 bases between them. CDR1 is MNHEY and CDR2 is SVGAGI in the germline V gene. The CDR3 extends over 15 amino acids. CDR3 region: CASSYSRDGSYEQYF. CDR3 bases: TGTGCCAGCAGTTACTCCCGGGATGGCTCCTACGAGCAGTACTTC.

The CDR3: CASNPRGGNSPLHF. The CDR3 region has the DNA TGTGCCAGCAACCCCCGGGGAGGTAATTCACCCCTCCACTTT. The chain couples TRBV6-6 to TRBJ1-6, with unresolved D. Trimming stripped 7 bases from V and 6 bases from J, with 13 bases between. CDR1 and CDR2 from the germline V gene are MNHNY and SVGAGI (reference sequence). There are 14 residues in the CDR3.

The chain carries TRBV4-3 and TRBJ2-5; 7 bases fit TRBD2. V shed 1 base and J 6 bases; nucleotides not matched to a gene: 5. CDR1 is LGHNA, CDR2 YSLEER, per germline. CDR3 length: 14 amino acids. The CDR3 reads CASSQGGGEKTQYF. The DNA for the CDR3 is TGCGCCAGCAGCCAAGGGGGGGGTGAAAAGACCCAGTACTTC.

This clone was recorded only once. This chain links TRBV6-5 with TRBJ2-1; TRBD1 matches at 8 bases. V shed 6 bases and J 9 bases; nucleotides not matched to a gene: 10. Germline V gene lookup returns CDR1 MNHEY and CDR2 SVGAGI. This CDR3 region has 14 residues. CDR3 in amino acids: CASSQGQGATEQFF. DNA for the CDR3: TGTGCCAGCAGCCAAGGGCAGGGGGCTACTGAGCAGTTCTTC.